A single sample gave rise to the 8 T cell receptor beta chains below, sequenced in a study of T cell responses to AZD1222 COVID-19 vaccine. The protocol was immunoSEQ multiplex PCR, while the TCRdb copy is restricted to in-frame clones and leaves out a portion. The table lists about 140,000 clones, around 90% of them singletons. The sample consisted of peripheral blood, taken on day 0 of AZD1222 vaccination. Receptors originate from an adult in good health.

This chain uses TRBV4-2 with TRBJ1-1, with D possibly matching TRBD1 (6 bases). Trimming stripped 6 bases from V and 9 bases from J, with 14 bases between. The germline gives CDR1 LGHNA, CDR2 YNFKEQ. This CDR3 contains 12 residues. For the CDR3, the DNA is TGTGCCAGCAGGGGCGCGGGGGCGCAAGCTTTCTTT. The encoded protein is CASRGAGAQAFF.

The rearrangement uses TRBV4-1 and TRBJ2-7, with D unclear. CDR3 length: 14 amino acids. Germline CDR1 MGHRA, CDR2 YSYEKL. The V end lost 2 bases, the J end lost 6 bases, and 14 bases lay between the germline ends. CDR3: CASSQPRTQAEQYF. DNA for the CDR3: TGCGCCAGCAGCCAACCCCGGACCCAGGCCGAGCAGTACTTC.

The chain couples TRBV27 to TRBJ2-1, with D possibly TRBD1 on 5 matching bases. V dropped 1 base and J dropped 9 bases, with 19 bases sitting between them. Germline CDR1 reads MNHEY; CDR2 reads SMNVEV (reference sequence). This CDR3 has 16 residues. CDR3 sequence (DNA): TGTGCCAGCAGTTTATACGTCGTCCTTCAGGGCGGTGAGCAGTTCTTC. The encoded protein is CASSLYVVLQGGEQFF.

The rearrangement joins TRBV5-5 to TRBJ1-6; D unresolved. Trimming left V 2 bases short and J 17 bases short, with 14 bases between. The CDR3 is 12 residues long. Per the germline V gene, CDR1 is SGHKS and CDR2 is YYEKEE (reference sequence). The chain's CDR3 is CASSLDLSLVHF. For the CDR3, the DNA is TGTGCCAGCAGCTTAGACCTTTCGCTCGTCCACTTT.

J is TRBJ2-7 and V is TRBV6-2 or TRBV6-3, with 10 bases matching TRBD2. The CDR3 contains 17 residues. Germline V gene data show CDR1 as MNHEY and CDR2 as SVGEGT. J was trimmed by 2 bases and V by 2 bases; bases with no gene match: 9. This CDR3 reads CASSYTGGLAVTYEQYF. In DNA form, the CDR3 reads TGTGCCAGCAGTTACACCGGAGGACTAGCGGTGACCTACGAGCAGTACTTC.

The CDR3 loop is CASSLGGQGRTGGYTF. The DNA of the CDR3 is TGTGCCAGCAGCTTAGGCGGACAGGGGAGAACAGGTGGCTACACCTTC. This chain connects TRBV7-8 to TRBJ1-2; 9 bases map to TRBD1. The V segment lost 1 base and the J segment 7 bases; nucleotides outside the gene matches: 10. The CDR3 is made up of 16 amino acids. The germline CDR1 and CDR2 sequences are SGHVS and FQNEAQ.

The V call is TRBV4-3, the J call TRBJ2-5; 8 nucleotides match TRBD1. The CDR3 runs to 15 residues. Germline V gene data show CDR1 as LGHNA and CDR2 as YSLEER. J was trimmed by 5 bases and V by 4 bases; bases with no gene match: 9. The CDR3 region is CASSLTGVGGETQYF. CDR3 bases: TGCGCCAGCAGCCTGACAGGGGTAGGTGGGGAGACCCAGTACTTC.

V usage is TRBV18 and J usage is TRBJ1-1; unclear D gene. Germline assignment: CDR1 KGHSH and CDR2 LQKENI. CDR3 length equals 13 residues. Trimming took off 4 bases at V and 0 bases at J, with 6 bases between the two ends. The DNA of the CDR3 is TGTGCCAGCTCACTACAGCTGAACACTGAAGCTTTCTTT. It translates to CASSLQLNTEAFF. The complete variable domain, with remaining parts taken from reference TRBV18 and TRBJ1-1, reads NAGVMQNPRHLVRRRGQEARLRCSPMKGHSHVYWYRQLPEEGLKFMVYLQKENIIDESGMPKERFSAEFPKEGPSILRIQQVVRGDSAAYFCASSLQLNTEAFFGQGTRLTVV.